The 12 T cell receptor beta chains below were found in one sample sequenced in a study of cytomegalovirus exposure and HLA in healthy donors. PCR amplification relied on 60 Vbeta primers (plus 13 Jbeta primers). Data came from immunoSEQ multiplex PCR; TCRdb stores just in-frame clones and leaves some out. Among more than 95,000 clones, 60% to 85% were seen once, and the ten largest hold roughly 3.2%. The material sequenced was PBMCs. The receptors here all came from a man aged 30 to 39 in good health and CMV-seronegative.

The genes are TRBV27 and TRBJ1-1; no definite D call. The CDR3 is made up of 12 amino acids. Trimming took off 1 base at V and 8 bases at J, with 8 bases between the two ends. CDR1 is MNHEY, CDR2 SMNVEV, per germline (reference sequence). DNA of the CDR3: TGTGCCAGCAGTTTATACGGGAGGGAAGCTTTCTTT. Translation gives CASSLYGREAFF.

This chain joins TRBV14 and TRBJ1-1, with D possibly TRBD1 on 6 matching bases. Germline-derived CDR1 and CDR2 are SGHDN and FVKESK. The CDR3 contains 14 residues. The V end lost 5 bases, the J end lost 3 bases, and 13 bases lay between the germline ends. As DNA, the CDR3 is TGTGCCAGCAGCGCGGACAGCTTTTACACTGAAGCTTTCTTT. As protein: CASSADSFYTEAFF.

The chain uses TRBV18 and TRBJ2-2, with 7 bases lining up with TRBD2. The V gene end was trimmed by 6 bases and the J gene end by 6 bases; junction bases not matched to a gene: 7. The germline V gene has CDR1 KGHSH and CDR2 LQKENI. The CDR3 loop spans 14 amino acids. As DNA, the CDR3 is TGTGCCAGCTCCCAAGGGACTAACTCCGGGGAGCTGTTTTTT. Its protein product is CASSQGTNSGELFF.

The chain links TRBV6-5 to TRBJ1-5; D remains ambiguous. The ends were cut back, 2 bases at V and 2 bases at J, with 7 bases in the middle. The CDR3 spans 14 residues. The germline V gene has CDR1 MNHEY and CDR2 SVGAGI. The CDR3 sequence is CASSYNSRNQPQHF. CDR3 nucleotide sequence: TGTGCCAGCAGTTACAACAGCCGCAATCAGCCCCAGCATTTT.

The CDR3 sequence: CASSFGTGGYDTDTQYF. The CDR3 coding sequence is TGTGCCAGCAGCTTCGGGACAGGGGGCTATGATACAGATACGCAGTATTTT. The V and J genes are TRBV7-9 and TRBJ2-3; TRBD1 matches at 12 bases. Germline values: CDR1 SEHNR, CDR2 FQNEAQ (reference sequence). The V and J ends lost 3 bases and 3 bases, in that order; junction bases with no gene match: 7. CDR3 size: 17 residues.

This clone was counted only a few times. The CDR3 DNA sequence: TGTGCCAGCAGCTTGGACAGGGGGCAAGACAATCAGCCCCAGCATTTT. It encodes CASSLDRGQDNQPQHF. The chain combines TRBV5-4 with TRBJ1-5, with 9 bases that match TRBD1. The V gene end was trimmed by 0 bases and the J gene end by 3 bases; junction bases not matched to a gene: 4. This CDR3 region has 16 residues. Germline CDR1 is SGHNT and CDR2 is YYREEE (reference sequence).

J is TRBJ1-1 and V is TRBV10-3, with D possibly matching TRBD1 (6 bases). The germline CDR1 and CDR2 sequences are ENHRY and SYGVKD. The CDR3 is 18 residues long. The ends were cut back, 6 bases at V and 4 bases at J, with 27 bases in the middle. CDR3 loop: CAISGFGGGISMSTEAFF. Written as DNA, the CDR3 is TGTGCCATCAGCGGTTTTGGGGGGGGCATTTCGATGAGCACTGAAGCTTTCTTT.

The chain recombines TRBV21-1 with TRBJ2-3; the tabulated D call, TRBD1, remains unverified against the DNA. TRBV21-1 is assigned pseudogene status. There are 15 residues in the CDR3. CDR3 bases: TGTGCCAGCGATGTCTGGGCCTCTAGCACAGATACGCAGTATTTT. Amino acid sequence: CASDVWASSTDTQYF.

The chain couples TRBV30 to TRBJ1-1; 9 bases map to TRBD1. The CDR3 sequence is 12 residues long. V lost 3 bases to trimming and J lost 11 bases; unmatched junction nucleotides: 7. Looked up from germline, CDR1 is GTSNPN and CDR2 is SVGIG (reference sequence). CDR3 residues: CAWSGQGRGAFF. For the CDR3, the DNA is TGTGCCTGGAGCGGACAGGGGCGCGGGGCTTTCTTT.

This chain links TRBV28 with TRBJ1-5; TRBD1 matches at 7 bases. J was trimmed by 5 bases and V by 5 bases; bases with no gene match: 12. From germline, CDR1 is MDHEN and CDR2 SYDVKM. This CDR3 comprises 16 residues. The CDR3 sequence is CASSPHLGRGHQPQHF. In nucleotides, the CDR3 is TGTGCCAGCAGTCCCCACCTCGGAAGGGGGCATCAGCCCCAGCATTTT.

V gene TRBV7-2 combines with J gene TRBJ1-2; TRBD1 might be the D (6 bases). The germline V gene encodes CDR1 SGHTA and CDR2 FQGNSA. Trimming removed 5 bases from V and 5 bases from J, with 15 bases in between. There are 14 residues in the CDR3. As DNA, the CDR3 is TGTGCCAGCAGCCACAGCGGACAGATATATGGCTACACCTTC. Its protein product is CASSHSGQIYGYTF.

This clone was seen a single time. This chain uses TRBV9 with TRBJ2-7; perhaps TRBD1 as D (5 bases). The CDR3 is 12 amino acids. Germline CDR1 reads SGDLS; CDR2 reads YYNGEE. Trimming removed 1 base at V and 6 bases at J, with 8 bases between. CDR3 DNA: TGTGCCAGCAGCGTAACAGGATCCGAGCAGTACTTC. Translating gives CASSVTGSEQYF.